This T cell receptor (beta chain) stems from a study of CD8+CD57+ T cells in acquired aplastic anemia. Study background: The sorted CD4+ and CD8+ cells yielded an average approximately 3.2 ug of DNA. Where healthy donors were concerned, CD4+ cells averaged around 11 million reads. Whole-study results and caveats: Shared by patients and controls, roughly 28 CD8+ CDR3s were abundant in patients. Any difference that existed in CD8+ Simpson's diversity between patients and controls was not significant.

As to this clonotype: Its cognate antigen is unknown.

Genomic DNA was employed as the template in profiling TCR beta VDJ and CDR3. One entry per CDR3 protein, called by TCRdb with MiXCR from the reads. Among about 190,000 distinct CDR3 sequences listed, less than 70% were seen once. The V gene's germline CDR1 is DFQATT and CDR2 SNEGSKA (reference sequence). V shed 3 bases, J shed 1 base, and the junction held 6 bases outside the gene matches. There are 15 residues in the CDR3. Sequencing was performed on sorted CD4+, CD8+, or CD8+CD57+ T cells (not recorded which) from PBMCs. V usage is TRBV20-1 and J usage is TRBJ2-7, with 10 bases matching TRBD1. This receptor was taken from a human donor in good health, serving as a control. The CDR3 spells CSARVRDRGSYEQYF. The CDR3 nucleotides are TGCAGTGCTAGGGTCCGGGACAGGGGATCCTACGAGCAGTACTTC.